This TCR beta chain was sequenced in a study of beta chain features in type 1 diabetes. Whole-study context: Age, gender and cell yields were similar between patients and healthy donors. Regarding the study as a whole: There was a moderate but significant shortening of TCRB CDR3s in all four CD4+ subsets of Type 1 diabetes patients.

Investigators reverse transcribed all isolated RNA, so they sequenced expressed TCRB transcripts. TCRdb's copy holds only in-frame clones and misses some; the assay was immunoSEQ multiplex PCR. The sample lists roughly 400,000 clones; about 16% were seen once. Germline values: CDR1 SGHRS, CDR2 YFSETQ. J gave up 5 bases and V 0 bases, and 11 bases lay outside the gene matches. CDR3 length: 16 residues. This clone was observed a handful of times. Its antigen is still unknown. The sequence was collected from a woman younger than 35 in good health. The sample was naive CD4+ T cells from blood. J is TRBJ2-7 and V is TRBV5-1; TRBD2 matches 7 bases. The CDR3 region has the DNA TGCGCCAGCAGCTTGGTCGCGGGAGTCAGCTATAACGAGCAGTACTTC. Its translation: CASSLVAGVSYNEQYF.